These 22 T cell receptor beta chains originate from one sample sequenced in a study of blood T cells in healthy people across ages. Sample-barcoded 5' priming and a J-beta primer mix drove a second PCR of about 6 to 12 cycles. TCRdb re-analysed the 5' RACE reads in MiXCR, keeping a single row per CDR3 protein. The data show about 1.8 million distinct CDR3 sequences, with about 50% seen just once and less than 2.5% held by the top ten. The source material was blood. The receptors stem from a woman between 40 and 55 years old in good health.

This chain uses TRBV7-2 with TRBJ2-1; the D call may be TRBD1 or TRBD2 (6 bases each). V was trimmed by 5 bases and J by 7 bases, leaving 18 bases between them. The CDR3 covers 15 residues. CDR1 is SGHTA and CDR2 is FQGNSA in the germline V gene. The CDR3 here is CASSIGGRGINEQFF. The CDR3 region has the DNA TGTGCCAGCAGCATCGGGGGCCGCGGGATAAATGAGCAGTTCTTC.

The chain combines TRBV18 with TRBJ2-7; the D gene is possibly TRBD1 (5 bases). Deletions cut 2 bases from V and 6 bases from J, with 11 bases between. In germline, CDR1 is KGHSH, CDR2 LQKENI. This CDR3 has 13 residues. CDR3 sequence: CASSPSGNGEQYF. As DNA, the CDR3 is TGTGCCAGCTCACCATCAGGGAACGGCGAGCAGTACTTC.

V gene TRBV6-2 or TRBV6-3 combines with J gene TRBJ1-2; 7 nucleotides agree with TRBD1. V shed 10 bases and J 10 bases; nucleotides not matched to a gene: 15. Germline CDR1 and CDR2: MNHEY and SVGEGT. This CDR3 is 13 amino acids long. The DNA for the CDR3 is TGTGCCATCGGACAGGCAGCGCGTAATGACTACACCTTC. Its translation: CAIGQAARNDYTF.

This chain links TRBV5-4 with TRBJ2-7, with 7 bases matching TRBD2. Judging by the DNA end, TRBJ2-5 fits better; the J call may be wrong. Germline-derived CDR1 and CDR2 are SGHNT and YYREEE (reference sequence). This CDR3 comprises 17 residues. CDR3 coding DNA: TGTGCCAGCAGCTTGGGTCCTAGCGGAGTGACTAAAGAGACCCAGTACTTC. Translating gives CASSLGPSGVTKETQYF.

The chain recombines TRBV10-2 with TRBJ2-6; the D is unclear. V lost 4 bases, J lost 1 base, and 17 bases lay in between. Germline V gene lookup returns CDR1 WSHSY and CDR2 SAAADI. CDR3 length: 18 residues. Here the CDR3 reads CASSAAWTLSSGANVLTF. In DNA, the CDR3 is TGCGCCAGCAGTGCAGCCTGGACCCTGTCTTCTGGGGCCAACGTCCTGACTTTC.

The chain uses TRBV28 and TRBJ2-1; D assignment may be TRBD1 or TRBD2 (5 bases each). The V and J ends lost 5 bases and 4 bases respectively, with 15 bases between them. The CDR3 is made up of 15 amino acids. Germline CDR1 is MDHEN and CDR2 is SYDVKM. This CDR3 is CASSPRRDHYNEQFF. The CDR3 nucleotides are TGTGCCAGCAGTCCCCGCCGGGACCATTACAATGAGCAGTTCTTC.

This sequence joins TRBV2 and TRBJ2-3; TRBD2 agrees at 8 bases. Germline CDR1 and CDR2: SNHLY and FYNNEI. With 8 bases clipped from V and 1 base from J, the junction kept 8 bases outside the gene matches. CDR3 length: 15 residues. CDR3: CASGPLTSGTDTQYF. DNA for the CDR3: TGTGCCAGCGGGCCCCTGACTAGCGGCACAGATACGCAGTATTTT.

The chain carries TRBV20-1 and TRBJ2-7; D uncertain. V was shortened by 5 bases and J by 1 base, with 9 bases between the two germline ends. Per the germline V gene, CDR1 is DFQATT and CDR2 is SNEGSKA (reference sequence). This CDR3 contains 12 residues. DNA for the CDR3: TGCAGTGCTCCAAAAGGATCCTACGAGCAGTACTTC. The encoded protein is CSAPKGSYEQYF.

The chain links TRBV5-1 to TRBJ2-1; 7 bases are a match to TRBD1. The junction had 11 bases not matched to a gene; V was cut back by 1 base and J by 4 bases. Germline V gene lookup returns CDR1 SGHRS and CDR2 YFSETQ. CDR3 length: 17 residues. For the CDR3, the DNA is TGCGCCAGCAGCTTGCGGAACGGGGCAGGGGGTTACAATGAGCAGTTCTTC. It specifies CASSLRNGAGGYNEQFF.

CDR3 DNA: TGTGCCAGCAGGACCACAGGCGGTCTAAAAGAGACCCAGTACTTC. This sequence encodes CASRTTGGLKETQYF. V and J are TRBV6-2 or TRBV6-3 and TRBJ2-5; tentatively, D is TRBD1 (5 bases). V was clipped by 6 bases and J by 3 bases, with 17 bases between them. This CDR3 is built from 15 residues. Germline V gene data show CDR1 as MNHEY and CDR2 as SVGEGT.

V and J are TRBV20-1 and TRBJ1-2; 9 bases match TRBD1. V was clipped by 5 bases and J by 4 bases; unmatched bases: 11. Germline assignment: CDR1 DFQATT and CDR2 SNEGSKA (reference sequence). The CDR3 length is 15 residues. Here the CDR3 reads CSAPGGQGPSYGYTF. CDR3 DNA: TGCAGTGCTCCTGGGGGACAGGGCCCTAGCTATGGCTACACCTTC.

As for this clonotype: A much larger clone is a single base away; this may be a read error. The chain employs TRBV27 and TRBJ2-3; no definite D call. Germline loops: CDR1 MNHEY, CDR2 SMNVEV (reference sequence). Deletions cut 0 bases from V and 0 bases from J, with 4 bases between. The CDR3 has 14 residues. In nucleotides, the CDR3 is TGTGCCAGCAGTTTATCGGAGAGCACAGATACGCAGTATTTT. Its protein product is CASSLSESTDTQYF.

This rearrangement joins TRBV3-1 to TRBJ1-2, with TRBD1 matching 7 bases. J gave up 4 bases and V 4 bases, and 9 bases lay outside the gene matches. This CDR3 has 15 residues. Germline loops: CDR1 LGHDT, CDR2 YNNKEL (reference sequence). The CDR3 spells CASSRGSGGGYGYTF. In nucleotides, the CDR3 is TGTGCCAGCAGCCGAGGATCAGGGGGAGGCTATGGCTACACCTTC.

Details on this clonotype: The junction departs from the called germline gene at one end, perhaps through a read error. The rearrangement uses TRBV7-2 and TRBJ2-3, with 10 bases aligning to TRBD2. CDR1 and CDR2 from the germline V gene are SGHTA and FQGNSA. The CDR3 runs 15 residues. CDR3 protein: CASSPLAGHTDKQYF. The DNA of the CDR3 is TGTGCCAGCAGCCCACTAGCGGGGCACACAGATAAGCAGTATTTT.

Notes on this clonotype: One end of the junction varies from germline; a read error may be responsible. The chain links TRBV9 to TRBJ2-7; 8 bases align to TRBD1. The length of the CDR3 is 14 residues. Germline lookup yields CDR1 SGDLS and CDR2 YYNGEE. CDR3 coding DNA: TGTGCCAGCGGGGGACAGGCGAACTCCTACGAGCGGTACTTC. Its translation is CASGGQANSYERYF.

The V and J genes are TRBV12-5 and TRBJ2-1, with a weak D call TRBD2 (6 bases). Per the germline V gene, CDR1 is LGHNT and CDR2 is FRNRAP. CDR3 length: 19 amino acids. The ends were cut back, 7 bases at V and 0 bases at J, with 25 bases in the middle. CDR3 sequence: CASALRLVGVPNSYNEQFF. CDR3 sequence (DNA): TGTGCTAGTGCCTTGAGACTAGTGGGTGTTCCTAACTCCTACAATGAGCAGTTCTTC.

The rearrangement joins TRBV10-3 to TRBJ1-1; D uncertain. Trimming removed 4 bases from V and 6 bases from J, with 6 bases in between. The CDR3 covers 11 residues. CDR1 is ENHRY and CDR2 is SYGVKD in the germline V gene. The CDR3 protein is CAISGAAEAFF. The CDR3, as DNA: TGTGCCATCAGTGGGGCAGCTGAAGCTTTCTTT.

The chain recombines TRBV29-1 with TRBJ2-2, with TRBD2 matching 8 bases. The germline V gene encodes CDR1 SQVTM and CDR2 ANQGSEA. V trimming: 6 bases; J trimming: 1 base; junction bases outside the gene matches: 7. The length of the CDR3 is 15 residues. The DNA for the CDR3 is TGCAGCGTGGGAAGGACTAGCCAGAACACCGGGGAGCTGTTTTTT. This gives the protein CSVGRTSQNTGELFF.

The rearrangement links TRBV20-1 to TRBJ2-5; 11 positions match TRBD2. Germline CDR1 DFQATT, CDR2 SNEGSKA (reference sequence). The CDR3 runs 15 residues. Germline trimming cut 6 bases from V and 2 bases from J; bases unmatched to any gene: 8. The CDR3 loop is CSAKPLAGGQETQYF. Written as DNA, the CDR3 is TGCAGTGCGAAGCCCCTAGCGGGGGGACAAGAGACCCAGTACTTC.

There are a few counts of this clonotype. The rearrangement uses TRBV6-5 and TRBJ2-7; tentatively, D is TRBD1 (5 bases). V lost 5 bases and J lost 0, with 11 bases in between. Germline V gene lookup returns CDR1 MNHEY and CDR2 SVGAGI. CDR3 length: 14 amino acids. CDR3 DNA: TGTGCCAGCAGTCCGCAGGGTTACTCCTACGAGCAGTACTTC. This codes for CASSPQGYSYEQYF.

The V call is TRBV10-3, the J call TRBJ2-3; D remains ambiguous. Germline-derived CDR1 and CDR2 are ENHRY and SYGVKD. The V and J ends lost 5 bases and 2 bases respectively, with 8 bases between them. The CDR3 is 13 residues long. CDR3 sequence reads: CAISPGITDTQYF. The CDR3 region has the DNA TGTGCCATCAGTCCGGGCATCACAGATACGCAGTATTTT.

The chain has TRBV11-2 and TRBJ2-7, with 8 bases identical to TRBD1. The tail of the sequence fits TRBJ2-4 better, so the J call may be wrong. Germline CDR1 SGHAT, CDR2 FQNNGV. The CDR3 is made up of 13 amino acids. CDR3 nucleotide sequence: TGTGCCAGCAGCGCGGACAGGGCCCACATTCAGTACTTC. This translates into CASSADRAHIQYF.